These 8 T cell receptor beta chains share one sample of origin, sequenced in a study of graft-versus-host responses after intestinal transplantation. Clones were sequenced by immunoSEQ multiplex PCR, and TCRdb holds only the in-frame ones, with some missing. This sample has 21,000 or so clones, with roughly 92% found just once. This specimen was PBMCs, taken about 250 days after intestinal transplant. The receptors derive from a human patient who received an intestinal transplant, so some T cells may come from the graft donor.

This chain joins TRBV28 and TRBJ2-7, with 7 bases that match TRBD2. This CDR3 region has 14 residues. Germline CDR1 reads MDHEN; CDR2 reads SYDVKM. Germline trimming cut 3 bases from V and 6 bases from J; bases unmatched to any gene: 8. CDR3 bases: TGTGCCAGCAGTTTGATGCGGGAGTTGAGCGAGCAGTACTTC. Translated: CASSLMRELSEQYF. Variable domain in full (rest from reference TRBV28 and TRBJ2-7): DVKVTQSSRYLVKRTGEKVFLECVQDMDHENMFWYRQDPGLGLRLIYFSYDVKMKEKGDIPEGYSVSREKKERFSLILESASTNQTSMYLCASSLMRELSEQYFGPGTRLTVT.

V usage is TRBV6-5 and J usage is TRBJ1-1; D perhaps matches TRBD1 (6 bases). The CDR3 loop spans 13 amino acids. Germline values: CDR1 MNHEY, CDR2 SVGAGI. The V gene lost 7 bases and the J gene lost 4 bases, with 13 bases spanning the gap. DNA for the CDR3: TGTGCCAGCATAGACAGGTCCGGCACTGAAGCTTTCTTT. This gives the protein CASIDRSGTEAFF.

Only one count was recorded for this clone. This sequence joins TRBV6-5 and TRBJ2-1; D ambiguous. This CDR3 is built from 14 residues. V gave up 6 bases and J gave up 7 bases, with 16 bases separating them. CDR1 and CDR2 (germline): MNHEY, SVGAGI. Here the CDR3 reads CASRQQLESNEQFF. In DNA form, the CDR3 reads TGTGCCAGCAGACAACAACTTGAATCGAATGAGCAGTTCTTC.

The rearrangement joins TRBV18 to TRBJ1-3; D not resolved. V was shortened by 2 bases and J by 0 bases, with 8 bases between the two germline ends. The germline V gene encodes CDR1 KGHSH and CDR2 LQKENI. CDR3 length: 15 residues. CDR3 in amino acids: CASSPVYSSGNTIYF. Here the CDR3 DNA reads TGTGCCAGCTCACCAGTTTATTCCTCTGGAAACACCATATATTTT.

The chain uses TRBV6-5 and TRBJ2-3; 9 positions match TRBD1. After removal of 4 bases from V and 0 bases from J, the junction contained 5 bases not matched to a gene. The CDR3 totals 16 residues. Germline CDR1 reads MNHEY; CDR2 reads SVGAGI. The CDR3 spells CASSFVTGGSTDTQYF. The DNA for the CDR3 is TGTGCCAGCAGTTTTGTAACAGGGGGCAGCACAGATACGCAGTATTTT.

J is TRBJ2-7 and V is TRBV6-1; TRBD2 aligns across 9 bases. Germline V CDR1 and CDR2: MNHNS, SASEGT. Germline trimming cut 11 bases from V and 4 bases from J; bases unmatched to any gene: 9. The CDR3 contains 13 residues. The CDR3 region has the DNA TGTGCCGTAGACCAGCGGGAGGTTTACGAGCAGTACTTC. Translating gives CAVDQREVYEQYF.

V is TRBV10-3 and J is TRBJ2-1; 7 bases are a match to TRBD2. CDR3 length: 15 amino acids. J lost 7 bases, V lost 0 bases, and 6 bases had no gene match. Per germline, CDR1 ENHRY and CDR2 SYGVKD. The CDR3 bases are TGTGCCATCAGTGAGTCGGAACTAGCGTGGAATGAGCAGTTCTTC. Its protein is CAISESELAWNEQFF.

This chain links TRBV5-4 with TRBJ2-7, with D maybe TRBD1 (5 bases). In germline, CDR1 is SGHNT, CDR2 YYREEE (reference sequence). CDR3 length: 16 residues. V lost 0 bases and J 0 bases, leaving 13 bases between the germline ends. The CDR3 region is CASSLAPTESSYEQYF. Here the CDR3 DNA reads TGTGCCAGCAGCTTGGCCCCGACAGAGAGCTCCTACGAGCAGTACTTC.